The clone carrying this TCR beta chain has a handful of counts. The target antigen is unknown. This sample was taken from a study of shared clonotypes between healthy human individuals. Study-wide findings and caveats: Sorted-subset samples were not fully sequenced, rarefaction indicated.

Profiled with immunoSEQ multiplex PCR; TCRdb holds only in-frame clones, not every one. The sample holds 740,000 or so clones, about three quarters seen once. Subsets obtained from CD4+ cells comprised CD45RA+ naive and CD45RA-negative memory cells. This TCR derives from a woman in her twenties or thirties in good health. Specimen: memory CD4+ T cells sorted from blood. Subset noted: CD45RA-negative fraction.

CDR3 loop: CASSLGPELTYDRNRGRSDEQYF. CDR3 in DNA: TGCGCCAGCAGCTTGGGACCAGAATTGACCTACGACCGCAATCGGGGGCGCTCGGACGAGCAGTACTTC. The chain recombines TRBV5-1 with TRBJ2-7; D tentatively fits TRBD1 or TRBD2 (6 bases each). Trimming stripped 0 bases from V and 5 bases from J, with 39 bases between. CDR3 length: 23 amino acids. CDR1 SGHRS and CDR2 YFSETQ come from the germline V gene.